The T cell receptor beta chain described here comes from a study of patients and donors after allogeneic stem cell transplantation. The CDR3 has 12 residues. V lost 3 bases to trimming and J lost 6 bases, with 11 bases between them. Per germline, CDR1 SQVTM and CDR2 ANQGSEA. TCRdb fed the RT-PCR reads into MiXCR, producing one record per CDR3 protein. The sample carries roughly 180,000 distinct CDR3 sequences, 40% to 45% recorded once. This clonotype was seen more than once but under ten times. The sequence derives from a human donor who was either an allogeneic HSCT recipient or a stem cell or donor lymphocyte infusion donor (not recorded which). It is not recorded whose cells these are; they may come from a transplant donor. Sequences were obtained from blood, either unsorted or a sorted T cell fraction (not recorded which). The chain is built from TRBV29-1 and TRBJ1-1; D perhaps matches TRBD1 (5 bases). CDR3 amino acids: CSVEGGSAEAFF. The CDR3 DNA sequence: TGCAGCGTTGAGGGGGGGTCCGCTGAAGCTTTCTTT. Supplemented by reference TRBV29-1 and TRBJ1-1, the full variable domain reads SAVISQKPSRDICQRGTSLTIQCQVDSQVTMMFWYRQQPGQSLTLIATANQGSEATYESGFVIDKFPISRPNLTFSTLTVSNMSPEDSSIYLCSVEGGSAEAFFGQGTRLTVV.